The T cell receptor beta chain described here comes from a study of blood T cell repertoires in COVID-19. Study in general: The United States, Italy and Spain were the sources of the acute and convalescent COVID-19 samples. The cDNA or gDNA used as material had been derived from T cells, B-cell-depleted T cells, or PBMCs.

The CDR3 is 15 residues long. Germline V gene data show CDR1 as MDHEN and CDR2 as SYDVKM. As processed by the authors: Estimation of nucleated cell counts was performed using reference gene primer amplification. The repertoire was sequenced with immunoSEQ multiplex PCR; TCRdb's copy has only in-frame clones and lacks some. V, J and clone size are taken as reported in that table, and D and trimming were inferred from the DNA itself. The profile covers 300,000 to 450,000 clones, with approximately 77% appearing a single time and around 1% taken by the ten largest. In its sample, this clone was seen once. Its ends do not fully match the called genes, so a read error is possible.

The origin of this receptor is a human donor with acute or convalescent COVID-19. The donor label of this sample is uncertain. What was sequenced was peripheral blood. The chain combines TRBV28 with TRBJ1-5; 7 positions agree with TRBD1. CDR3 sequence: CASNLVTGVSQPQHF. The CDR3 DNA is TGTGCCAGCAATTTAGTCACAGGGGTTAGTCAGCCCCAGCATTTT.